The source of this T cell receptor beta chain is a study of cytomegalovirus exposure and HLA in healthy donors. The PCR made use of 60 Vbeta and 13 Jbeta primers. Original data processing: There were 80 million or so unique TCR beta chains by a later count, and approximately 12 million of them were shared. Using immunoSEQ multiplex PCR, the repertoire was profiled, and TCRdb retains in-frame clones only, with some absent. V, J and clone size reflect that table, while D and trimming were determined from the DNA. Here the sample spans about 150,000 clones, approximately 80% being singletons. The sequence was collected from a woman in her thirties or forties in good health and CMV-seronegative. The source material was PBMCs.

The CDR3 nucleotides are TGCGCCAGCAGCCGGGGACAGGGTAATTCACCCCTCCACTTT. Amino acids: CASSRGQGNSPLHF. The chain employs TRBV4-1 and TRBJ1-6; 9 bases agree with TRBD1. The V segment lost 4 bases and the J segment 6 bases; nucleotides outside the gene matches: 1. Germline assignment: CDR1 MGHRA and CDR2 YSYEKL. The CDR3 totals 14 residues.